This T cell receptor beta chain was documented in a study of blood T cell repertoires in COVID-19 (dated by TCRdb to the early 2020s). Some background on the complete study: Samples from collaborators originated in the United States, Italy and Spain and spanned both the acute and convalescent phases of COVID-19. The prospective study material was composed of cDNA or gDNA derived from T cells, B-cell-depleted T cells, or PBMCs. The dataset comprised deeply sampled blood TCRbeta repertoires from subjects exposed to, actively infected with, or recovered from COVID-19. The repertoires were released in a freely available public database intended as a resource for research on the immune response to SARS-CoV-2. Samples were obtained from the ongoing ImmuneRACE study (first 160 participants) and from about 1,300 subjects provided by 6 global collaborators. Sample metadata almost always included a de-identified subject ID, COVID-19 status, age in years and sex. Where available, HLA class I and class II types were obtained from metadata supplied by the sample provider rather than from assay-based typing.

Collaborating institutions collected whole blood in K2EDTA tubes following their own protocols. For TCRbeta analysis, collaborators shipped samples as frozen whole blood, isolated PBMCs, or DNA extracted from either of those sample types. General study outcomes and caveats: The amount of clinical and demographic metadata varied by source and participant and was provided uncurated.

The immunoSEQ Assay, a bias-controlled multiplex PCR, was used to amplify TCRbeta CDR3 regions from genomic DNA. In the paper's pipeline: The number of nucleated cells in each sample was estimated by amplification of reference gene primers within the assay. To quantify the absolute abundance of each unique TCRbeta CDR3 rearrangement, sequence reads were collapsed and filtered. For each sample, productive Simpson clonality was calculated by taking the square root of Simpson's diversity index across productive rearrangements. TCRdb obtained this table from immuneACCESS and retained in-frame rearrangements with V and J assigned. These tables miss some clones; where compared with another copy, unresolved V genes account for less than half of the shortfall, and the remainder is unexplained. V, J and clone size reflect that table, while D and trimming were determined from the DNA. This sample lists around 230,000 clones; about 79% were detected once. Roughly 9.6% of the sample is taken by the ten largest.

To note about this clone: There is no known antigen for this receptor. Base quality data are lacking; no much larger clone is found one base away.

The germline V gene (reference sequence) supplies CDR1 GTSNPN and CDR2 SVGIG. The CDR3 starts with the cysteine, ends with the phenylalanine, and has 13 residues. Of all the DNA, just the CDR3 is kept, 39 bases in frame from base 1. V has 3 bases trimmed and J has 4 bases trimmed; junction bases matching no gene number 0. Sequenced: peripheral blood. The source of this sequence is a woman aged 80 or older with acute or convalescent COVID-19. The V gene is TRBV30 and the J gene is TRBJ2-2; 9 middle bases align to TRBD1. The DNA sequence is TGTGCCTGGAGGGGACAGGGCACCGGGGAGCTGTTTTTT. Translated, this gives CAWRGQGTGELFF. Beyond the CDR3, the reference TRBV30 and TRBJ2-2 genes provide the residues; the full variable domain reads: SQTIHQWPATLVQPVGSPLSLECTVEGTSNPNLYWYRQAAGRGLQLLFYSVGIGQISSEVPQNLSASRPQDRQFILSSKKLLLSDSGFYLCAWRGQGTGELFFGEGSRLTVL.